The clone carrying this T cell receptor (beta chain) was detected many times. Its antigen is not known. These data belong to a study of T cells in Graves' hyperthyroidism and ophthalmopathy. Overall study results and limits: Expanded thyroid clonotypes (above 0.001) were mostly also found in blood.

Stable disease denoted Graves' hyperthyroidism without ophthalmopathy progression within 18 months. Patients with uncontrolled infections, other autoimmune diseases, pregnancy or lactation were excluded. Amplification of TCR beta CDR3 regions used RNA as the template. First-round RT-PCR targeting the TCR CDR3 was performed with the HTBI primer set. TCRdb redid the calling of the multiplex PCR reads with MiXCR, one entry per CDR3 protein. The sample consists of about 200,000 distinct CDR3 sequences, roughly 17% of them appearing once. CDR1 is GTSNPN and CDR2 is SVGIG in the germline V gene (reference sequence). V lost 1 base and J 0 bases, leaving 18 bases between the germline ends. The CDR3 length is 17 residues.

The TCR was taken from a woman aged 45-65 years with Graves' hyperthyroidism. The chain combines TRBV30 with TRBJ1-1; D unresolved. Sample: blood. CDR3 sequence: CAWSARRTGFMNTEAFF. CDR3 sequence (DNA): TGTGCCTGGAGTGCCCGACGGACGGGCTTTATGAACACTGAAGCTTTCTTT. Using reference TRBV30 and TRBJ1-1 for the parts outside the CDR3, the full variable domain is SQTIHQWPATLVQPVGSPLSLECTVEGTSNPNLYWYRQAAGRGLQLLFYSVGIGQISSEVPQNLSASRPQDRQFILSSKKLLLSDSGFYLCAWSARRTGFMNTEAFFGQGTRLTVV.